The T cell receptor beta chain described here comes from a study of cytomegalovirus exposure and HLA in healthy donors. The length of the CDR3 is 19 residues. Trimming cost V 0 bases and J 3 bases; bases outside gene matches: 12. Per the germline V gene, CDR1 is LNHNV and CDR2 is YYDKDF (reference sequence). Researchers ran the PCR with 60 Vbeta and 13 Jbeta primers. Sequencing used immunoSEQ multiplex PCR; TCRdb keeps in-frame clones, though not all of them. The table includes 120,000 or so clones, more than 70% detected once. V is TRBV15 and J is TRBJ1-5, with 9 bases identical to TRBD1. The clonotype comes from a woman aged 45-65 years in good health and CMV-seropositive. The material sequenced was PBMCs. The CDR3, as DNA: TGTGCCACCAGCAGAGATCGGGGGACAGGGCATTCGTACAATCAGCCCCAGCATTTT. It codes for CATSRDRGTGHSYNQPQHF.